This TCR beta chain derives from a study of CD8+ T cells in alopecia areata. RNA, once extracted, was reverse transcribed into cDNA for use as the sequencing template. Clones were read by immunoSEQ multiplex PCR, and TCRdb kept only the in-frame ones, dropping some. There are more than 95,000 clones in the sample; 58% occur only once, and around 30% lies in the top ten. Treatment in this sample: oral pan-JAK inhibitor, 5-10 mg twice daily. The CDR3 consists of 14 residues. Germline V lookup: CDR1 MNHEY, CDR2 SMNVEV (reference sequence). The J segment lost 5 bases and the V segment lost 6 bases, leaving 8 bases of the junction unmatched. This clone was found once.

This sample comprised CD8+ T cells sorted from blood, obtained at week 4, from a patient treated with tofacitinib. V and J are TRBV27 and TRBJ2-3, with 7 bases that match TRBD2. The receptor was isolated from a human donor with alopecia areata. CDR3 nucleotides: TGTGCCAGCAGCCTTCGGGGACTAAAAGATACGCAGTATTTT. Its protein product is CASSLRGLKDTQYF.